The TCR beta chain described here comes from a study of blood T cell repertoires in COVID-19. Study context: Material from acute and convalescent COVID-19 was sourced from the United States, Italy and Spain.

Some clones are missing from TCRdb's copy, which holds only in-frame ones; the method was immunoSEQ multiplex PCR. The repertoire holds 250,000 or so clones, with more than 85% as singletons. V lost 5 bases and J 7 bases, leaving 12 bases between the germline ends. Germline CDR1 and CDR2: MDHEN and SYDVKM. The CDR3 length is 14 residues. The TCR originated in a woman aged 60-75 years with COVID-19, enrolled during active disease. What was sequenced was peripheral blood. The chain employs TRBV28 and TRBJ1-6; D not resolved. The CDR3 loop reads CASSPSMRNSPLHF. The CDR3 DNA is TGTGCCAGCAGTCCCAGCATGAGGAATTCACCCCTCCACTTT.